This TCR beta chain was identified during a study of blood T cell repertoires in COVID-19. The overall study: From the United States, Italy and Spain came samples of acute and convalescent COVID-19. In each case, the material was cDNA or gDNA derived from T cells, B-cell-depleted T cells, or PBMCs.

V shed 5 bases and J 5 bases; nucleotides not matched to a gene: 6. The CDR3 has 14 amino acids. Germline lookup yields CDR1 SGHTA and CDR2 FQGNSA. Under the authors' procedure: Estimation of nucleated cell counts relied on the amplification of reference gene primers. Profiled with immunoSEQ multiplex PCR; TCRdb holds only in-frame clones, not every one. The V and J calls and the clone size are those of that table, but D and trimming were determined from the DNA. The top ten clones hold 6.5% to 9.5% of a sample with 200,000 to 250,000 clones, roughly 81% of them seen once. The sequence was collected from a woman at least 80 years old with COVID-19, enrolled during active disease. The specimen was peripheral blood. The chain has TRBV7-2 and TRBJ1-1; 9 nucleotides match TRBD1. CDR3 in amino acids: CASSRDRDPTEAFF. Here the CDR3 DNA reads TGTGCCAGCAGCCGGGACAGGGATCCTACTGAAGCTTTCTTT.